These T cell receptor beta chains were read from a single sample in a study of T cells in Graves' hyperthyroidism and ophthalmopathy. MiXCR, run by TCRdb on the multiplex PCR reads, gives a single entry per CDR3 protein. In the table there are some 530,000 distinct CDR3 sequences, approximately 23% of which are singletons. What was sequenced was blood. Source of these receptors: a woman in her seventies with Graves' ophthalmopathy. Each CDR3 is given without its conserved first and last residue. Clone size appears in some rows only: once, few, many, or a class for an expanded clone.

TRBV6-2/TRBV6-3	TRBJ2-2	12	many	ASRPGGNTGELF
TRBV7-2	TRBJ2-3	14	few	ASSPQGAGLADTQY
TRBV18	TRBJ1-2	12	NA	ASSPEQQTYGYT
TRBV7-2	TRBJ1-5	11	NA	ASSSWGNQPQH
TRBV19	TRBJ1-1	10	few	ASSTGTGEAF
TRBV7-2	TRBJ1-2	11	NA	ASSRDSLYGYT
TRBV6-2/TRBV6-3	TRBJ2-2	12	many	ASSYNDDTGELF
TRBV9	TRBJ1-1	12	NA	ASSVDPQGTEAF
TRBV18	TRBJ1-1	12	NA	ASTHREDFAEAF
TRBV6-5	TRBJ2-7	17	many	ASSYFSMGYSGRAYEQY
TRBV7-2	TRBJ2-3	12	few	ASSLETNRDTQY
TRBV6-1	TRBJ1-2	14	NA	ASSSNRQEIYYGYT
TRBV3-1	TRBJ1-2	11	NA	ASRPGTQYGYT
TRBV20-1	TRBJ2-5	12	NA	SAGEREGQETQY